This entry concerns a single TCR beta chain. Antigen: not known. This sample was included in a study of OX40 agonist ivuxolimab in advanced cancers. For the study at large: Cancers in dose escalation were hepatocellular, melanoma, renal cell and head and neck. Study-level findings and limits: Certain nonresponding patients likewise had low normalized T-cell clonal expansion.

Method: immunoSEQ multiplex PCR; TCRdb's copy keeps in-frame clones and lacks some. The sample contains under 110,000 clones, approximately 90% of which appear only once. Systemic immunosuppression or autoimmune disease history was grounds to exclude patients. The source is an adult with an advanced solid tumor such as melanoma, head and neck, liver or kidney cancer. The specimen was CD4+ or CD8+ T cells sorted from blood, collected in a trial of the OX40 agonist ivuxolimab.

This CDR3 is CASSLGRGWRREQFF. CDR3 coding DNA: TGTGCCAGCAGCCTTGGGCGGGGGTGGCGGCGAGAGCAGTTCTTC. The chain joins TRBV28 to TRBJ2-1; 7 bases align to TRBD2. Unmatched junction bases numbered 15, after V lost 6 bases and J lost 10 bases. Germline V gene lookup returns CDR1 MDHEN and CDR2 SYDVKM. This CDR3 region has 15 residues.